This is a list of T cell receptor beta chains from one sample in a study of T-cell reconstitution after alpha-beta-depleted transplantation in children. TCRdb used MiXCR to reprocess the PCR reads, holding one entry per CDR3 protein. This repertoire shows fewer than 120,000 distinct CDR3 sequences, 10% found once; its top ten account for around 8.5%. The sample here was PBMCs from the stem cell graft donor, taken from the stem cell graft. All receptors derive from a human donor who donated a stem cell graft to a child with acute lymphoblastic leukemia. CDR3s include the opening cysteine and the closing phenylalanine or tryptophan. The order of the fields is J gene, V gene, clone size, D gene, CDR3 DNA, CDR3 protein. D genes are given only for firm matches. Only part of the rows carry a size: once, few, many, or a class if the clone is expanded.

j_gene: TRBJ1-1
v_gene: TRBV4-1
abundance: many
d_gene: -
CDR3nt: TGCGCCAGCAGCCAAGTAGGGCAGGGCAAGGGAGCTTTCTTT
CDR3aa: CASSQVGQGKGAFF

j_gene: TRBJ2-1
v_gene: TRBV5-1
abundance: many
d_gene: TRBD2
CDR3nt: TGCGCCAGCAGCTCCTGGCCAGCGGGAGGCGACAATGAGCAGTTCTTC
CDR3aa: CASSSWPAGGDNEQFF

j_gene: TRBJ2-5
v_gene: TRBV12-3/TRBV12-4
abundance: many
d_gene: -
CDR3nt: TGTGCCAGCAGCCCTTTGGTGTATGAACGCCAAGAGACCCAGTACTTC
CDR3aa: CASSPLVYERQETQYF

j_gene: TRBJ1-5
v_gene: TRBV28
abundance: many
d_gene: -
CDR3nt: TGTGCCAGCAGTCGGGACGGATATAGCAATCAGCCCCAGCATTTT
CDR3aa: CASSRDGYSNQPQHF

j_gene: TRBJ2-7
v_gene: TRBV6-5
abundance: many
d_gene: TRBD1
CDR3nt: TGTGCCAGCAGCTCCCCGGGACAGGGGTTCTACGAGCAGTACTTC
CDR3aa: CASSSPGQGFYEQYF

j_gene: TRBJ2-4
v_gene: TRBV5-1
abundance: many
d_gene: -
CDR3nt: TGCGCCAGCAGCTTGGACAGTCGAGGAAACATTCAGTACTTC
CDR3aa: CASSLDSRGNIQYF

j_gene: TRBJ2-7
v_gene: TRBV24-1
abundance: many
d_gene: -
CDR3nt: TGTGCCACCAGTGACGACAACCAGGGGTACGAGCAGTACTTC
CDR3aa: CATSDDNQGYEQYF

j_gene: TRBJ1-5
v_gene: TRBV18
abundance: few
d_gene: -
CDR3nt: TGTGCCAGCTCACCACGGGACAGCAATCAGCCCCAGCATTTT
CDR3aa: CASSPRDSNQPQHF

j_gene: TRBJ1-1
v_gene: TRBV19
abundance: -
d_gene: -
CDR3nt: TGTGCCAGTAGCGCTTGGACACCTCTAGTGTGGACTGAAGCTTTCTTT
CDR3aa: CASSAWTPLVWTEAFF

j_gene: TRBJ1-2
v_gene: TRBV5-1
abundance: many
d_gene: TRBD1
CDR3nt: TGCGCCAGCAGCTTGACAGGGGGCGACGGCGGCTACACCTTC
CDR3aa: CASSLTGGDGGYTF

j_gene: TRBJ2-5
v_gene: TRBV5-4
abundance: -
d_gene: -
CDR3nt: TGTGCCAGCAGCTGGGACTTTCAAGAGACCCAGTACTTC
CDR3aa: CASSWDFQETQYF

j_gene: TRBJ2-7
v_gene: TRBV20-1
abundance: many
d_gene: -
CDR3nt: TGCAGTGCTAGAGTCACGGAATACGAGCAGTACTTC
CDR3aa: CSARVTEYEQYF

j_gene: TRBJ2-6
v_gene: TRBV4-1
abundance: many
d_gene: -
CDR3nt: TGCGCCAGCAGCCAGAAGACGGTCCAGGGTCCGGGGGCCAACGTCCTGACTTTC
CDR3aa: CASSQKTVQGPGANVLTF

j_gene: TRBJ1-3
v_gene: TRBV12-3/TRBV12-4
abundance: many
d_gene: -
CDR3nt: TGTGCCAGCAGTTTAGAACGCCGGTTTCTCTCTGGAAACACCATATATTTT
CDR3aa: CASSLERRFLSGNTIYF

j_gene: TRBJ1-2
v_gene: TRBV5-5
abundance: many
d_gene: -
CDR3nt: TGTGCCAGCAGGCAACCGGGACTCGCTAACTATGGCTACACCTTC
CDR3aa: CASRQPGLANYGYTF

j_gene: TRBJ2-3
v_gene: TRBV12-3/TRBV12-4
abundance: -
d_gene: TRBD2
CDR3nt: TGTGCCAGCCGTCGACTAGCGGCTTACACAGATACGCAGTATTTT
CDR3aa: CASRRLAAYTDTQYF

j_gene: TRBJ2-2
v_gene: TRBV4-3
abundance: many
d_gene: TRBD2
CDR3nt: TGCGCCAGCAGCCAAGGACTAGCGGGGGGAGGCACCGGGGAGCTGTTTTTT
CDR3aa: CASSQGLAGGGTGELFF

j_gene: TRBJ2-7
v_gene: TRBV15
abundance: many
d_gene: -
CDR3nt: TGTGCCACCAGCAGAGATACAGGGTTTGGCGAGCAGTACTTC
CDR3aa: CATSRDTGFGEQYF

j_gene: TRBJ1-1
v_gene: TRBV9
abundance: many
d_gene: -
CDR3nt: TGTGCCAGCAGCGTAGGCGGCGATTCCAGGGAAGCTTTCTTT
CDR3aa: CASSVGGDSREAFF

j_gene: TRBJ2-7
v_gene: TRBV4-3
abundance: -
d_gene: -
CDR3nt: TGCGCCAGCAGCCAAGCCCTAACGCCCTACGAGCAGTACTTC
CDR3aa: CASSQALTPYEQYF

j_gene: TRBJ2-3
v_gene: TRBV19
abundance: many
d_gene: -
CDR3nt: TGTGCCAGTAGTGGCGGGGAACCTAGCACAGATACGCAGTATTTT
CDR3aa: CASSGGEPSTDTQYF

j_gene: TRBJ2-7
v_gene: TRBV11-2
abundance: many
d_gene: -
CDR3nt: TGTGCCAGCAGCTTAGTACAGGGTAGAAACTACGAGCAGTACTTC
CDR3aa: CASSLVQGRNYEQYF

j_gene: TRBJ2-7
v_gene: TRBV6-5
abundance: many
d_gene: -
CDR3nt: TGTGCCAGCGGGGTAAGGAAGGCCGAGCAGTACTTC
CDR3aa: CASGVRKAEQYF

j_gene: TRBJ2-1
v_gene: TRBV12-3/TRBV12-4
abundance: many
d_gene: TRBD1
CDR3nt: TGTGCCACCGCCACACAGGGGTATACCTACAATGAGCAGTTCTTC
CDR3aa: CATATQGYTYNEQFF

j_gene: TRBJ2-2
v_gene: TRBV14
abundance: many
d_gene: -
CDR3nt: TGTGCCAGCAGCCAGATAATCGTGGGGGAGCTGTTTTTT
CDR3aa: CASSQIIVGELFF

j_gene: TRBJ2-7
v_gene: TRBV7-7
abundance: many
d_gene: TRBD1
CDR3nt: TGTGCTAGCAGCTTAGAACGGGGACAGGGCTACGAGCAGTACTTC
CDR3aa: CASSLERGQGYEQYF

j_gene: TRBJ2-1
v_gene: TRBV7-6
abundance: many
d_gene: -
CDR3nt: TGTGCCAGCAGCTTAGGGGGCTATGAGCAGTTCTTC
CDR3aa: CASSLGGYEQFF

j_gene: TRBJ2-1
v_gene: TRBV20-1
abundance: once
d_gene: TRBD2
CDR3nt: TGCAGTGCATACCCAGGACTAGAACGCAATGAGCAGTTCTTC
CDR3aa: CSAYPGLERNEQFF

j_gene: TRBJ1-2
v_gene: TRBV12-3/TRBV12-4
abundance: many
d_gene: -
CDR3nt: TGTGCCAGCAGTTTCGGGGAGCGGTATGGCTACACCTTC
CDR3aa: CASSFGERYGYTF

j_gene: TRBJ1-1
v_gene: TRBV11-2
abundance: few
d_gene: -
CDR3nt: TGTGCCAGCAGCTTAGATTTGGACGGCACTGAAGCTTTCTTT
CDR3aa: CASSLDLDGTEAFF

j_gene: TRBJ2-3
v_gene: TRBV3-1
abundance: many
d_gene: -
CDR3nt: TGTGCCAGCAGCCAAGACATGTTCACAGATACGCAGTATTTT
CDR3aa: CASSQDMFTDTQYF

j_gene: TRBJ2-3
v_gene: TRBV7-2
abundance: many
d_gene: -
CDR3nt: TGTGCCAGCAGCTTAGGCTTAGCAGATACGCAGTATTTT
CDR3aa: CASSLGLADTQYF

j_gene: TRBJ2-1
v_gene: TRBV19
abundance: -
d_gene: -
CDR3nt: TGTGCCAGCTCCCAGACTCCCAATGAGCAGTTCTTC
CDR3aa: CASSQTPNEQFF

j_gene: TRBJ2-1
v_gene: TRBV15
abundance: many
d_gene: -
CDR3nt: TGTGCCACCAGCACGAGCTCCTACAATGAGCAGTTCTTC
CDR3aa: CATSTSSYNEQFF

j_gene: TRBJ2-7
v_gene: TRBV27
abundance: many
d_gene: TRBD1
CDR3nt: TGTGCCAGCAGTCCCCAGGGGGTTTACGAGCAGTACTTC
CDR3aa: CASSPQGVYEQYF

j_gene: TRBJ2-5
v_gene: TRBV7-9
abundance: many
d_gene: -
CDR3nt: TGTGCCAGCAGCAGCCCCAGGGGGGGTGGGGATCAAGAGACCCAGTACTTC
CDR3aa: CASSSPRGGGDQETQYF

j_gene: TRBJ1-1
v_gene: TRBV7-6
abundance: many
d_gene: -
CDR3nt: TGTGCCAGCAGCCCCCGGGCAGGGCCGGTCACTGAAGCTTTCTTT
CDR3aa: CASSPRAGPVTEAFF

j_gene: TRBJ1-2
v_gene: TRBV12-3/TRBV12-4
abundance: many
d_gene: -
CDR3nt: TGTGCCAGCAGTTTAAACAGGGACCTTGGAGGCTACACCTTC
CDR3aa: CASSLNRDLGGYTF

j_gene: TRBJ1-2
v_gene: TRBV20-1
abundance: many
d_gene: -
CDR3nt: TGCAGTGTGAGAAGGGGTGGCTTTGGCTTTGACTATGGCTACACCTTC
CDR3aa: CSVRRGGFGFDYGYTF

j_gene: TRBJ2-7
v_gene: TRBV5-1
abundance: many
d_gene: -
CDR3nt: TGCGCCAGCTCGAGTCCCGGAGGGGGCTTGTACGAGCAGTACTTC
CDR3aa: CASSSPGGGLYEQYF

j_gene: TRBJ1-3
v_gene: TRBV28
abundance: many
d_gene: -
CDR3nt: TGTGCCACTCGGACTCACTCTGGAAACACCATATATTTT
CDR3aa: CATRTHSGNTIYF

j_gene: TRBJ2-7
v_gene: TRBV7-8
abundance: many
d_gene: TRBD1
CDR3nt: TGTGCCAGCAGCTTCCGACAGGGTATAGGCTACGAGCAGTACTTC
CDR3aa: CASSFRQGIGYEQYF